These 18 T cell receptor beta chains were sequenced from one sample in a study of blood T cell repertoires in COVID-19. Profiling relied on immunoSEQ multiplex PCR, and the TCRdb table lists in-frame clones only, not all of them. Counted here are roughly 60,000 clones, 75% to 85% occurring once; the ten biggest clones make up 15%. Sequencing input: peripheral blood. Receptor source: a man aged 80 or over with acute or convalescent COVID-19.

This clone has a single count. The rearrangement uses TRBV7-2 and TRBJ1-3; D possibly corresponds to TRBD1 (6 bases). The CDR3 contains 14 residues. Germline lookup yields CDR1 SGHTA and CDR2 FQGNSA. With 9 bases removed from V and 5 bases from J, the gap between germline ends came to 17 bases. The CDR3 DNA reads as TGTGCCAGTCTTACAGGGACGCAAAGAAACACCATATATTTT. Amino acid sequence: CASLTGTQRNTIYF.

This clone was counted only a few times. The chain joins TRBV11-2 to TRBJ2-1, with 8 bases that match TRBD2. V shed 5 bases, J shed 2 bases, and the junction held 5 bases outside the gene matches. Germline V gives CDR1 SGHAT, CDR2 FQNNGV. CDR3 length: 15 amino acids. The CDR3 sequence is CASSLRGGTYNEQFF. In DNA form, the CDR3 reads TGTGCCAGCAGCCTACGGGGGGGAACCTACAATGAGCAGTTCTTC. Based on the CDR3 plus reference TRBV11-2 and TRBJ2-1, the full variable domain is EAGVAQSPRYKIIEKRQSVAFWCNPISGHATLYWYQQILGQGPKLLIQFQNNGVVDDSQLPKDRFSAERLKGVDSTLKIQPAKLEDSAVYLCASSLRGGTYNEQFFGPGTRLTVL.

The V gene is TRBV4-1, the J gene TRBJ2-3; maybe TRBD1 (5 bases). The CDR3 is 17 amino acids. CDR1 is MGHRA, CDR2 YSYEKL, per germline. Trimming removed 1 base at V and 2 bases at J, with 16 bases between. This CDR3 is CASSQAWSGSNTDTQYF. CDR3 sequence (DNA): TGCGCCAGCAGCCAAGCTTGGTCAGGGTCCAACACAGATACGCAGTATTTT.

The V and J genes are TRBV12-3 or TRBV12-4 and TRBJ1-2, with 12 bases matching TRBD1. J was trimmed by 8 bases and V by 4 bases; bases with no gene match: 2. The CDR3 loop spans 13 amino acids. The CDR3 nucleotides are TGTGCCAGCAGTTCCGGGACAGGGGGCGGCTACACCTTC. Its translation: CASSSGTGGGYTF.

There are a few counts of this clone. The J gene is TRBJ2-4, the V gene TRBV28; TRBD1 matches at 7 bases. The germline CDR1 and CDR2 sequences are MDHEN and SYDVKM. The trim removed 3 bases at V and 4 bases at J, leaving 12 bases unmatched. The CDR3 extends over 17 amino acids. DNA of the CDR3: TGTGCCAGCAGTTTGATAGGCCCGCGGACAGGAAAAAACATTCAGTACTTC. Translating it yields CASSLIGPRTGKNIQYF.

The V call is TRBV5-4, the J call TRBJ2-2, with TRBD2 matching over 9 bases. CDR1 is SGHNT, CDR2 YYREEE, per germline (reference sequence). Losses at the gene ends were 4 bases for V and 5 bases for J; bases not matched to a gene: 12. The CDR3 has 17 residues. CDR3 sequence (DNA): TGTGCCAGCAGCCGGGGCCGGGGACTAGCCGAGACCGGGGAGCTGTTTTTT. It yields the protein CASSRGRGLAETGELFF.

The count of this clone is one. The chain carries TRBV5-1 and TRBJ1-1; D remains unclear. The CDR3 covers 13 residues. Germline V gives CDR1 SGHRS, CDR2 YFSETQ. The V end lost 4 bases, the J end lost 3 bases, and 10 bases lay between the germline ends. The CDR3 nucleotides read TGCGCCAGCAGCCCGACGGGGTACACTGAAGCTTTCTTT. This sequence encodes CASSPTGYTEAFF.

Only one count was recorded for this clone. The chain joins TRBV2 to TRBJ1-2; maybe TRBD1 (6 bases). Trimming took 7 bases from V and 8 from J, leaving 20 bases between them. CDR3 length: 14 amino acids. The germline V gene has CDR1 SNHLY and CDR2 FYNNEI. In DNA, the CDR3 is TGTGCCAGCATCCTGGGAACAGGGAGTGGGGGCTACACCTTC. The encoded protein is CASILGTGSGGYTF. The variable domain in full, with the rest retrieved from reference TRBV2 and TRBJ1-2, is EPEVTQTPSHQVTQMGQEVILRCVPISNHLYFYWYRQILGQKVEFLVSFYNNEISEKSEIFDDQFSVERPDGSNFTLKIRSTKLEDSAMYFCASILGTGSGGYTFGSGTRLTVV.

The chain combines TRBV19 with TRBJ2-3; 8 positions agree with TRBD2. The CDR3 runs 16 residues. Germline V gene lookup returns CDR1 LNHDA and CDR2 SQIVND (reference sequence). V lost 3 bases and J lost 8; bases outside the gene matches: 13. This chain's CDR3 is CASSISAGGPEGTQYF. CDR3 DNA sequence: TGTGCCAGTAGTATTTCGGCGGGGGGCCCCGAAGGTACGCAGTATTTT.

J is TRBJ1-5 and V is TRBV6-5; tentative D call: TRBD1 (5 bases). Trimming pared 4 bases from V and 0 bases from J, leaving 10 bases between. CDR1 and CDR2 (germline): MNHEY, SVGAGI. This CDR3 region has 15 residues. The CDR3 is CASSSLTGSNQPQHF. The CDR3 DNA reads as TGTGCCAGCAGTTCCCTCACAGGTAGCAATCAGCCCCAGCATTTT.

In this sample, this clone turned up a few times. The chain carries TRBV12-3 or TRBV12-4 and TRBJ2-3; TRBD2 might be the D (6 bases). V lost 2 bases, J lost 9 bases, and 9 bases lay in between. This CDR3 contains 12 residues. The CDR3 region has the DNA TGTGCCAGCAGTTTATCCGGGAGCACGCAGTATTTT. Its translation is CASSLSGSTQYF.

V is TRBV5-1 and J is TRBJ2-1; 8 bases match TRBD2. The CDR3 has 15 residues. V was clipped by 0 bases and J by 7 bases; unmatched bases: 6. Germline V gene sequence: CDR1 SGHRS, CDR2 YFSETQ. This CDR3 is CASSLAGTRNNEQFF. The CDR3 nucleotides are TGCGCCAGCAGCTTGGCCGGGACTAGGAATAATGAGCAGTTCTTC.

This clone has a single count. The CDR3: CSASLTGQGRGQPQHF. CDR3 nucleotides: TGCAGTGCTAGTTTAACTGGACAGGGTCGAGGTCAGCCCCAGCATTTT. This chain connects TRBV20-1 to TRBJ1-5; TRBD1 matches at 8 bases. This CDR3 region has 16 residues. The junction had 13 bases not matched to a gene; V was cut back by 3 bases and J by 6 bases. In germline, CDR1 is DFQATT, CDR2 SNEGSKA (reference sequence).

The chain combines TRBV5-1 with TRBJ1-1; 8 nucleotides line up with TRBD1. With V trimmed by 3 bases and J by 7 bases, 8 bases remained unmatched. Germline V gene lookup returns CDR1 SGHRS and CDR2 YFSETQ. This CDR3 is built from 14 residues. CDR3 DNA sequence: TGCGCCAGCAGCTCGTCAGGGGGCTCTGATGAAGCTTTCTTT. Protein sequence: CASSSSGGSDEAFF. Together with reference TRBV5-1 and TRBJ1-1, the CDR3 gives the full variable domain: KAGVTQTPRYLIKTRGQQVTLSCSPISGHRSVSWYQQTPGQGLQFLFEYFSETQRNKGNFPGRFSGRQFSNSRSEMNVSTLELGDSALYLCASSSSGGSDEAFFGQGTRLTVV.

The sample holds a few counts of this clone. The chain couples TRBV28 to TRBJ2-3; the match to TRBD1 covers 10 bases. CDR3 length equals 14 residues. CDR1 and CDR2 (germline): MDHEN, SYDVKM. V lost 4 bases to trimming and J lost 4 bases; unmatched junction nucleotides: 2. The DNA of the CDR3 is TGTGCCAGCAGTTACGACAGGGGGCCAGATACGCAGTATTTT. Encoded protein: CASSYDRGPDTQYF.

V usage is TRBV9 and J usage is TRBJ2-1, with D unresolved. V dropped 0 bases and J dropped 5 bases, with 15 bases sitting between them. The CDR3 has 16 residues. In germline, CDR1 is SGDLS, CDR2 YYNGEE. In DNA, the CDR3 is TGTGCCAGCAGCGTAGTTCAGGCCGGAACTCACAATGAGCAGTTCTTC. Translation gives CASSVVQAGTHNEQFF. Together with reference TRBV9 and TRBJ2-1, the CDR3 gives the full variable domain: DSGVTQTPKHLITATGQRVTLRCSPRSGDLSVYWYQQSLDQGLQFLIQYYNGEERAKGNILERFSAQQFPDLHSELNLSSLELGDSALYFCASSVVQAGTHNEQFFGPGTRLTVL.

The chain recombines TRBV7-9 with TRBJ1-1, with a weak D call TRBD1 (6 bases). Germline V gene sequence: CDR1 SEHNR, CDR2 FQNEAQ (reference sequence). The CDR3 consists of 16 residues. Trimming pared 5 bases from V and 3 bases from J, leaving 19 bases between. DNA for the CDR3: TGTGCCAGCAGCCCAACCCGCGGGGGGGGCCACACTGAAGCTTTCTTT. This encodes CASSPTRGGGHTEAFF.

V usage is TRBV29-1 and J usage is TRBJ2-5; D is possibly TRBD1 (6 bases). The CDR3 is 13 residues long. The V gene lost 4 bases and the J gene lost 5 bases, with 14 bases spanning the gap. Germline CDR1 SQVTM, CDR2 ANQGSEA. CDR3 protein: CSVGRGERETQYF. The CDR3 DNA reads as TGCAGCGTTGGCAGGGGAGAGAGGGAGACCCAGTACTTC. The full variable domain, completed using reference TRBV29-1 and TRBJ2-5, is SAVISQKPSRDICQRGTSLTIQCQVDSQVTMMFWYRQQPGQSLTLIATANQGSEATYESGFVIDKFPISRPNLTFSTLTVSNMSPEDSSIYLCSVGRGERETQYFGPGTRLLVL.